A selection of T cell receptor beta chains follows, all from one sample in a study of blood T cell repertoires in COVID-19. Libraries were prepared by immunoSEQ multiplex PCR; TCRdb keeps only in-frame clonotypes and omits some of them. Of over 50,000 clones in the sample, about 86% are singletons; the top ten hold about 11%. Sequencing was performed on peripheral blood. The receptors shown here come from a man between 65 and 80 years old with active COVID-19. Both conserved end residues are part of each CDR3. A D gene is named only where the DNA matches it firmly. Some rows mark clone size as missing; the rest say once, few, many or name a class of expanded clone.

CDR3 length	J gene	V gene	D gene	clone size	CDR3 DNA	CDR3 protein
14	TRBJ1-2	TRBV27	.	.	TGTGCCAGCAGTTTAAGGGAGGGTGTTGATGGCTACACCTTC	CASSLREGVDGYTF
15	TRBJ1-3	TRBV15	.	.	TGTGCCACCAGCAGAGACACAGCCTCTGGAAACACCATATATTTT	CATSRDTASGNTIYF
13	TRBJ1-6	TRBV5-4	.	few	TGTGCCAGCAGCTTGGAACAGGAATCACCCCTCCACTTT	CASSLEQESPLHF
10	TRBJ2-7	TRBV29-1	TRBD1	.	TGCAGCGTAACGACAGGGGCGCAGTACTTC	CSVTTGAQYF
16	TRBJ1-4	TRBV7-2	.	.	TGTGCCAGCAGCTTAGCCCGGGGTGCAACTAATGAAAAACTGTTTTTT	CASSLARGATNEKLFF
12	TRBJ2-3	TRBV5-1	TRBD2	once	TGCGCCTGCCGGGAGGAAGCAGATACGCAGTATTTT	CACREEADTQYF
12	TRBJ2-5	TRBV20-1	TRBD2	.	TGCAGTGCTAGTAGGGGAGGGGAGACCCAGTACTTC	CSASRGGETQYF
13	TRBJ1-6	TRBV7-3	.	.	TGTGCCAGCAGCGCGGCCCTTAAGGCACCCCTCCACTTT	CASSAALKAPLHF
13	TRBJ1-5	TRBV15	.	.	TGTGCCACCAGCAGTGTAGCCCTCGGGCCCCAGCATTTT	CATSSVALGPQHF
16	TRBJ2-3	TRBV30	TRBD1	.	TGTGCCTGGAATGGGTTGGGACAGGGTAGCACAGATACGCAGTATTTT	CAWNGLGQGSTDTQYF
12	TRBJ1-6	TRBV3-1/TRBV3-2	.	few	TGTGCCAGCAGCCCAGGAGGGGGGGCCCTCCACTTT	CASSPGGGALHF
13	TRBJ1-2	TRBV2	.	.	TGTGCCAGCAGTGAAGAACAGGGATATGGCTACACCTTC	CASSEEQGYGYTF
15	TRBJ2-3	TRBV5-8	.	.	TGTGCCAGCAGCTTTGGAGGGTGGAGCACAGATACGCAGTATTTT	CASSFGGWSTDTQYF
14	TRBJ2-1	TRBV9	TRBD1	.	TGTGCCAGCGGGAGGGACAGGGGGAGGGATGAGCAGTTCTTC	CASGRDRGRDEQFF
14	TRBJ2-7	TRBV20-1	.	.	TGCAGTGCTAGTTTCCGGGGGAGTAGCTACGAGCAGTACTTC	CSASFRGSSYEQYF
14	TRBJ2-5	TRBV15	.	.	TGTGCCACCGAACCACGGGGGGCACAGGAGACCCAGTACTTC	CATEPRGAQETQYF
14	TRBJ1-2	TRBV7-2	.	.	TGTGCCAGCCGCCCCCTCTGGGAGTTCTATGGCTACACCTTC	CASRPLWEFYGYTF
13	TRBJ1-1	TRBV14	.	.	TGTGCCAGCAGCGCCCTGGGGGGCACTGAAGCTTTCTTT	CASSALGGTEAFF
15	TRBJ2-7	TRBV6-5	.	once	TGTGCCAGCAGTTACCGCGGGCAGGGGTTCCACGAGCAGTACTTC	CASSYRGQGFHEQYF
14	TRBJ2-1	TRBV5-1	TRBD1	.	TGCGCCAGCAGTTCACAGGGGGCGGGAAATGAGCAGTTCTTC	CASSSQGAGNEQFF
15	TRBJ2-3	TRBV6-1	.	few	TGTGCCAGCAGTGAAGCGCTGGGCTCCACAGATACGCAGTATTTT	CASSEALGSTDTQYF
13	TRBJ2-7	TRBV2	.	.	TGTGCCAGCAGTTCTGGCAGGGATTACGAGCAGTACTTC	CASSSGRDYEQYF
15	TRBJ2-1	TRBV6-5	.	.	TGTGCCAGCAGTCCTCGGCGGGGGCACTACAATGAGCAGTTCTTC	CASSPRRGHYNEQFF
15	TRBJ2-3	TRBV7-6	.	.	TGTGCCAGCAGCTTAGGTCAGGAAAGCACAGATACGCAGTATTTT	CASSLGQESTDTQYF
15	TRBJ1-6	TRBV5-5	TRBD1	.	TGTGCCAGCAGCTTCACCCATGGAGAGGGGGCCACCCTCCACTTT	CASSFTHGEGATLHF
15	TRBJ1-6	TRBV7-8	.	.	TGTGCCAGCAGCTCGGAGAGCTCCTATAATTCACCCCTCCACTTT	CASSSESSYNSPLHF
15	TRBJ2-3	TRBV6-4	TRBD2	.	TGTGCCAGCAGCGCGACTAGCGGGTCCCTTGGGGAGCAGTATTTT	CASSATSGSLGEQYF
18	TRBJ2-2	TRBV7-2	TRBD2	.	TGTGCCAGCAGCTTAGCGATAGCGGGGGGTCCGAACACCGGGGAGCTGTTTTTT	CASSLAIAGGPNTGELFF
14	TRBJ2-2	TRBV14	.	.	TGTGCCAGCAGGTGGACACAGAACACCGGGGAGCTGTTTTTT	CASRWTQNTGELFF
15	TRBJ2-5	TRBV7-8	TRBD2	.	TGTGCCAGCACTAAAGGGGCGACTAGCGGGCAGACCCAGTACTTC	CASTKGATSGQTQYF
18	TRBJ2-2	TRBV9	TRBD1	.	TGTGCCAGCAGCGTATCTACAGGGGGCGCGGGGTACACCGGGGAGCTGTTTTTT	CASSVSTGGAGYTGELFF
17	TRBJ1-2	TRBV3-1/TRBV3-2	TRBD1	.	TGTGCCAGCAGCCAAGAAGATCGGGGACAGGGAAGGTATGGCTACACCTTC	CASSQEDRGQGRYGYTF
14	TRBJ2-4	TRBV7-2	.	.	TGTGCCAGCAGTTCTAGGGCAGGGGAAAACATTCAGTACTTC	CASSSRAGENIQYF
10	TRBJ1-5	TRBV10-3	.	.	TGTGCCATCCGTCGGCAGCCCCAGCATTTT	CAIRRQPQHF
17	TRBJ1-5	TRBV2	TRBD1	.	TGTGCCAGCAGTGTCCAGGACAGGGGGTTGAGCAATCAGCCCCAGCATTTT	CASSVQDRGLSNQPQHF
15	TRBJ1-1	TRBV6-4	.	.	TGTGCCAGCAGTTCCTTTGCAGGGCCGAACACTGAAGCTTTCTTT	CASSSFAGPNTEAFF
14	TRBJ1-2	TRBV25-1	.	.	TGTGCCAGCAGTGAATATGGAGGCTTCTATGGCTACACCTTC	CASSEYGGFYGYTF
16	TRBJ1-5	TRBV2	.	.	TGTGCCAGCAGTAGAACTGCTACAGGGCAAGCCCAGCCCCAGCATTTT	CASSRTATGQAQPQHF
14	TRBJ2-5	TRBV9	.	.	TGTGCCAGCGGGGAGGGGGGGCCGCAAGAGACCCAGTACTTC	CASGEGGPQETQYF
16	TRBJ2-1	TRBV10-3	.	.	TGTGCCATCAGTTTAGGACAGATAAGCTCCTACAATGAGCAGTTCTTC	CAISLGQISSYNEQFF
15	TRBJ2-7	TRBV6-1	.	.	TGTGCCAGCAGTGAAAGCCAGGTATCCTACTACGAGCAGTACTTC	CASSESQVSYYEQYF
14	TRBJ2-5	TRBV7-2	TRBD1	.	TGTGCCAGCAGCAACAGACAGGGTAGCGAGACCCAGTACTTC	CASSNRQGSETQYF
16	TRBJ2-5	TRBV19	TRBD1	.	TGTGCCAGTAGCCGGGGGACAGGGACGGGGGAAGAGACCCAGTACTTC	CASSRGTGTGEETQYF
18	TRBJ2-3	TRBV14	TRBD2	.	TGTGCCAGCAGACCCAGCGGGGGTAAACGGAGACAGACAGATACGCAGTATTTT	CASRPSGGKRRQTDTQYF
15	TRBJ2-7	TRBV4-1	.	few	TGCGCCAGCAGCCAAGAGGGAGGCTCAGGCTACGAGCAGTACTTC	CASSQEGGSGYEQYF
16	TRBJ2-2	TRBV6-2/TRBV6-3	TRBD1	.	TGTGCCAGCAGTAAAGGACAGGCACAAAACACCGGGGAGCTGTTTTTT	CASSKGQAQNTGELFF
12	TRBJ2-7	TRBV7-9	.	.	TGTGCCAGCAGCGGGGCAGGGTCAGAACAGTACTTC	CASSGAGSEQYF
14	TRBJ2-5	TRBV5-1	TRBD2	once	TGCGCCAGCAGACCCTCTAGCGGGGGGGAGACCCAGTACTTC	CASRPSSGGETQYF
14	TRBJ1-4	TRBV5-3	.	.	TGTGCCAGAAGCTTAGGCAGGGTGAATGAAAAACTGTTTTTT	CARSLGRVNEKLFF
16	TRBJ1-2	TRBV5-6	TRBD1	.	TGTGCCAGCAGCTTGGTGGACAGGGAGGGGAACTATGGCTACACCTTC	CASSLVDREGNYGYTF
15	TRBJ1-2	TRBV6-1	.	.	TGTGCCAGCAGTGAGTACTTGGTAGGAGGGACTGGCTACACCTTC	CASSEYLVGGTGYTF
16	TRBJ2-5	TRBV2	TRBD2	.	TGTGCCAGCAGTGGCCGGACTAGCGGGGGGGCAGAGACCCAGTACTTC	CASSGRTSGGAETQYF